Below, 8 T cell receptor beta chains from the same sample are listed, as sequenced in a study of neurological immune-mediated disorders. Time point defined: longitudinal time-point 3. TCRdb ran MiXCR on the 5' RACE reads and lists one entry per CDR3 protein. The table shows approximately 50,000 distinct CDR3 sequences, with roughly 8.3% occurring only once. Material for sequencing was PBMCs. These receptors all stem from a middle-aged woman in good health.

This clonotype was seen many times. V usage is TRBV12-3 or TRBV12-4 and J usage is TRBJ2-4; no firm D call. Trimming left V 2 bases short and J 3 bases short, with 14 bases between. This CDR3 is 16 amino acids long. This CDR3 is CASSLLGFGRKNIQYF. The CDR3 bases are TGTGCCAGCAGTTTACTGGGGTTCGGGCGCAAAAACATTCAGTACTTC.

This clonotype appeared many times. The rearrangement joins TRBV10-3 to TRBJ2-7, with TRBD1 identical over 12 bases. This CDR3 spans 12 amino acids. Germline V gene data show CDR1 as ENHRY and CDR2 as SYGVKD. V lost 4 bases, J lost 8 bases, and 0 bases stayed unmatched. The CDR3 bases are TGTGCCATCAGTGGGGACAGGGGGCAGCAGTACTTC. This codes for CAISGDRGQQYF.

This clonotype was detected many times. The V gene is TRBV29-1, the J gene TRBJ2-1, with D perhaps matching TRBD1 (6 bases). The germline V gene has CDR1 SQVTM and CDR2 ANQGSEA. V was pared by 4 bases and J by 5 bases, with 18 bases between. CDR3 size: 15 residues. The CDR3 bases are TGCAGCGTTGTCCGGTGGCAGGGGAAGGACAATGAGCAGTTCTTC. Residues: CSVVRWQGKDNEQFF.

This clonotype was counted many times. This sequence joins TRBV5-1 and TRBJ2-7, with 7 positions matching TRBD2. The CDR3 sequence is 15 residues long. The J segment lost 0 bases and the V segment lost 0 bases, leaving 3 bases of the junction unmatched. The V gene's germline CDR1 is SGHRS and CDR2 YFSETQ. The CDR3 bases are TGCGCCAGCAGCTTGGCCGGGGGGATCTCCTACGAGCAGTACTTC. Its translation: CASSLAGGISYEQYF.

In its sample, this clonotype was seen many times. CDR3 nucleotide sequence: TGCGCCAGCAGCCAAGTATCAGGGGCCAACACCGGGGAGCTGTTTTTT. Its protein product is CASSQVSGANTGELFF. The chain joins TRBV4-3 to TRBJ2-2; D is possibly TRBD1 (6 bases). This CDR3 contains 16 residues. The V and J ends lost 1 base and 2 bases respectively, with 11 bases between them. Per germline, CDR1 LGHNA and CDR2 YSLEER.

This clonotype was seen at least ten times. V gene TRBV7-9 combines with J gene TRBJ1-5; tentatively, D is TRBD1 (6 bases). This CDR3 contains 15 residues. V was trimmed by 4 bases and J by 0 bases, leaving 10 bases between them. Germline CDR1 is SEHNR and CDR2 is FQNEAQ (reference sequence). CDR3 sequence reads: CASSSGQFSNQPQHF. CDR3 sequence (DNA): TGTGCCAGCAGCTCCGGACAGTTTAGCAATCAGCCCCAGCATTTT.

This clonotype was counted many times. The V and J genes are TRBV5-6 and TRBJ2-5, with D perhaps TRBD1 or TRBD2 (5 bases each). CDR3 size: 12 residues. CDR1 and CDR2 (germline): SGHDT, YYEEEE. The ends were cut back, 2 bases at V and 5 bases at J, with 7 bases in the middle. This CDR3 reads CASSFREETQYF. CDR3 nucleotides: TGTGCCAGCAGCTTCAGGGAGGAGACCCAGTACTTC.

There are many counts of this clonotype. The chain links TRBV20-1 to TRBJ2-7; D possibly corresponds to TRBD2 (6 bases). CDR3 length: 14 residues. Trimming removed 1 base from V and 2 bases from J, with 12 bases in between. Germline V gives CDR1 DFQATT, CDR2 SNEGSKA (reference sequence). The CDR3 sequence is CSARGTTSTYEQYF. CDR3 sequence (DNA): TGCAGTGCTAGAGGTACTACTAGCACCTACGAGCAGTACTTC.